The 27 T cell receptor beta chains below all came from one sample that was sequenced in a study of blood T cell repertoires in COVID-19. Some clones are missing from TCRdb's copy, which holds only in-frame ones; the method was immunoSEQ multiplex PCR. The sample yields about 250,000 clones, approximately 85% seen once. Sequences were obtained from PBMCs or T cells enriched from blood (not recorded which). These receptor sequences come from a woman in her forties or fifties with acute COVID-19.

This rearrangement joins TRBV29-1 to TRBJ1-1; D perhaps matches TRBD1 (5 bases). V was cut by 7 bases and J by 5 bases, with 20 bases left in between. CDR1 and CDR2 (germline): SQVTM, ANQGSEA. The CDR3 runs 14 residues. The CDR3 is CSARDSSAWTEAFF. DNA of the CDR3: TGCAGCGCAAGAGACAGCTCGGCGTGGACTGAAGCTTTCTTT.

This chain uses TRBV19 with TRBJ1-2; TRBD1 matches 8 bases. CDR3 size: 13 residues. The germline CDR1 and CDR2 sequences are LNHDA and SQIVND (reference sequence). V shed 7 bases and J 4 bases; nucleotides not matched to a gene: 5. The DNA for the CDR3 is TGTGCCAGTAAACAGGGGGACGGCTATGGCTACACCTTC. It specifies CASKQGDGYGYTF. Variable domain in full (rest from reference TRBV19 and TRBJ1-2): DGGITQSPKYLFRKEGQNVTLSCEQNLNHDAMYWYRQDPGQGLRLIYYSQIVNDFQKGDIAEGYSVSREKKESFPLTVTSAQKNPTAFYLCASKQGDGYGYTFGSGTRLTVV.

In its sample, this clone was seen once. J is TRBJ1-6 and V is TRBV6-5; weak D call: TRBD1 (6 bases). Germline CDR1 and CDR2: MNHEY and SVGAGI. The CDR3 has 14 residues. Trimming took off 6 bases at V and 4 bases at J, with 10 bases between the two ends. The CDR3 sequence is CASRFRGYNSPLHF. CDR3 sequence (DNA): TGTGCCAGCAGGTTCAGGGGTTATAATTCACCCCTCCACTTT.

The J gene is TRBJ1-6, the V gene TRBV5-1, with 8 bases that match TRBD1. This CDR3 contains 15 residues. V was pared by 4 bases and J by 13 bases, with 13 bases of the junction left unmatched. Germline V gene data show CDR1 as SGHRS and CDR2 as YFSETQ. CDR3 sequence reads: CASSLKTGGGSPLHF. The CDR3, as DNA: TGCGCCAGCAGCCTAAAAACAGGGGGTGGGTCGCCCCTCCACTTT. The variable domain in full, completed from reference TRBV5-1 and TRBJ1-6, reads KAGVTQTPRYLIKTRGQQVTLSCSPISGHRSVSWYQQTPGQGLQFLFEYFSETQRNKGNFPGRFSGRQFSNSRSEMNVSTLELGDSALYLCASSLKTGGGSPLHFGNGTRLTVT.

J is TRBJ1-2 and V is TRBV5-6; no reliable D call. Trimming removed 0 bases at V and 0 bases at J, with 6 bases between. Per the germline V gene, CDR1 is SGHDT and CDR2 is YYEEEE. This CDR3 has 14 residues. The CDR3 coding sequence is TGTGCCAGCAGCTTGGCCGGTCCTAACTATGGCTACACCTTC. This sequence encodes CASSLAGPNYGYTF.

The chain combines TRBV24-1 with TRBJ2-1; 8 bases are a match to TRBD1. The J segment lost 5 bases and the V segment lost 4 bases, leaving 9 bases of the junction unmatched. Per germline, CDR1 KGHDR and CDR2 SFDVKD. The CDR3 length is 16 residues. CDR3 sequence (DNA): TGTGCCACCAGTGACCCCGGACAGGGTCCTGACAATGAGCAGTTCTTC. It encodes CATSDPGQGPDNEQFF.

The chain recombines TRBV2 with TRBJ1-2; D unclear. Germline V gene data show CDR1 as SNHLY and CDR2 as FYNNEI. This CDR3 contains 15 residues. Trimming pared 1 base from V and 0 bases from J, leaving 9 bases between. CDR3 nucleotide sequence: TGTGCCAGCAGTGAAGTTGACACCCCTAACTATGGCTACACCTTC. It specifies CASSEVDTPNYGYTF. The variable domain in full, completed from reference TRBV2 and TRBJ1-2, reads EPEVTQTPSHQVTQMGQEVILRCVPISNHLYFYWYRQILGQKVEFLVSFYNNEISEKSEIFDDQFSVERPDGSNFTLKIRSTKLEDSAMYFCASSEVDTPNYGYTFGSGTRLTVV.

The V gene is TRBV7-6, the J gene TRBJ1-6; tentatively, D is TRBD1 (5 bases). The CDR3 consists of 14 residues. The germline CDR1 and CDR2 sequences are SGHVS and FNYEAQ. The ends were cut back, 1 base at V and 8 bases at J, with 9 bases in the middle. This CDR3 is CASSLGQGDSPLHF. CDR3 sequence (DNA): TGTGCCAGCAGCTTAGGGCAGGGTGATTCACCCCTCCACTTT.

This clone has only one observation. This chain links TRBV18 with TRBJ1-5, with D possibly TRBD1 on 6 matching bases. Trimming left V 6 bases short and J 4 bases short, with 16 bases between. The CDR3 contains 15 residues. Germline CDR1 and CDR2: KGHSH and LQKENI. CDR3 residues: CASSPTGIQNQPQHF. CDR3 DNA sequence: TGTGCCAGCTCGCCCACAGGGATACAGAATCAGCCCCAGCATTTT.

V gene TRBV7-2 combines with J gene TRBJ2-3, with TRBD2 identical over 11 bases. The CDR3 runs 16 residues. The J segment lost 5 bases and the V segment lost 0 bases, leaving 4 bases of the junction unmatched. The germline CDR1 and CDR2 sequences are SGHTA and FQGNSA. The CDR3 DNA sequence: TGTGCCAGCAGCTTAGCGCTCGGACTAGCGGGAGATACGCAGTATTTT. This translates into CASSLALGLAGDTQYF.

The chain recombines TRBV6-5 with TRBJ1-1; D possibly corresponds to TRBD1 (6 bases). The V gene lost 7 bases and the J gene lost 1 base, with 13 bases spanning the gap. The germline gives CDR1 MNHEY, CDR2 SVGAGI. The CDR3 consists of 14 residues. CDR3 DNA sequence: TGTGCCAGCAATCTCCAACAGGGGAACACTGAAGCTTTCTTT. This translates into CASNLQQGNTEAFF.

This chain joins TRBV19 and TRBJ2-2; D may be TRBD1 (6 bases). This CDR3 region has 14 residues. Germline V gene lookup returns CDR1 LNHDA and CDR2 SQIVND (reference sequence). Trimming cost V 5 bases and J 6 bases, with 13 bases left between them. CDR3 protein: CASSPQGKSGELFF. The CDR3 DNA follows: TGTGCCAGTAGTCCTCAGGGGAAGTCCGGGGAGCTGTTTTTT. The full variable domain, rest sourced from reference TRBV19 and TRBJ2-2, is DGGITQSPKYLFRKEGQNVTLSCEQNLNHDAMYWYRQDPGQGLRLIYYSQIVNDFQKGDIAEGYSVSREKKESFPLTVTSAQKNPTAFYLCASSPQGKSGELFFGEGSRLTVL.

The chain links TRBV14 to TRBJ1-2; 12 positions match TRBD1. Germline V gene sequence: CDR1 SGHDN, CDR2 FVKESK. J lost 0 bases, V lost 3 bases, and 5 bases had no gene match. This CDR3 has 17 residues. In DNA form, the CDR3 reads TGTGCCAGCAGCCAGAGGGACAGGGGGCTGGCTAACTATGGCTACACCTTC. Translating it yields CASSQRDRGLANYGYTF.

The rearrangement uses TRBV27 and TRBJ2-5; maybe TRBD1 (6 bases). Trimming cost V 5 bases and J 5 bases, with 15 bases left between them. This CDR3 is 14 amino acids long. The germline gives CDR1 MNHEY, CDR2 SMNVEV (reference sequence). The CDR3 DNA reads as TGTGCCAGCAGTATCCTAACAGGGAGCGAGACCCAGTACTTC. Protein product: CASSILTGSETQYF.

The rearrangement uses TRBV20-1 and TRBJ1-3; D is unclear. CDR1 and CDR2 from the germline V gene are DFQATT and SNEGSKA (reference sequence). Trimming removed 3 bases from V and 2 bases from J, with 5 bases in between. The CDR3 is 12 amino acids. Here the CDR3 reads CSASYTGNTIYF. The CDR3 region has the DNA TGCAGTGCTAGTTATACTGGAAACACCATATATTTT.

V is TRBV5-1 and J is TRBJ2-3; D is ambiguous. V dropped 2 bases and J dropped 0 bases, with 7 bases sitting between them. Germline CDR1 reads SGHRS; CDR2 reads YFSETQ. The CDR3 sequence is 14 residues long. This CDR3 is CASSFGPSTDTQYF. The CDR3 nucleotides read TGCGCCAGCAGCTTTGGGCCCAGCACAGATACGCAGTATTTT.

This chain connects TRBV30 to TRBJ2-7; possibly TRBD1 for D (6 bases). Trimming shortened V by 3 bases and J by 4 bases, and 13 bases separated the two germline ends. The CDR3 sequence is 13 residues long. The germline gives CDR1 GTSNPN, CDR2 SVGIG (reference sequence). CDR3 bases: TGTGCCTGGAGACGGGACACGGTTTACGAGCAGTACTTC. Translating it yields CAWRRDTVYEQYF.

This chain uses TRBV6-4 with TRBJ1-1, with D unresolved. In germline, CDR1 is MRHNA, CDR2 SNTAGT. The V end lost 6 bases, the J end lost 0 bases, and 8 bases lay between the germline ends. The length of the CDR3 is 13 residues. The CDR3 DNA reads as TGTGCCAGCAGCGAGACTATGAACACTGAAGCTTTCTTT. It yields the protein CASSETMNTEAFF.

The CDR3 loop reads CASSPRGGSNTEAFF. The DNA for the CDR3 is TGTGCCAGCAGCCCAAGGGGGGGATCAAACACTGAAGCTTTCTTT. The chain employs TRBV3-1 (or the pseudogene TRBV3-2) and TRBJ1-1; D is possibly TRBD1 (6 bases). The CDR3 has 15 residues. Trimming left V 4 bases short and J 2 bases short, with 14 bases between. Per the germline V gene, CDR1 is LGHDT and CDR2 is YNNKEL (reference sequence).

J is TRBJ2-3 and V is TRBV11-3, with D maybe TRBD2 (6 bases). V lost 5 bases and J lost 2, with 14 bases in between. The CDR3 is made up of 15 amino acids. CDR1 is SGHNT, CDR2 YENEEA, per germline. The chain's CDR3 is CASSPGSGDTDTQYF. CDR3 sequence (DNA): TGTGCCAGCAGCCCCGGTTCGGGAGACACAGATACGCAGTATTTT.

The rearrangement joins TRBV30 to TRBJ2-3; D may be TRBD2 (6 bases). Trimming left V 2 bases short and J 0 bases short, with 6 bases between. The CDR3 totals 13 residues. The germline gives CDR1 GTSNPN, CDR2 SVGIG (reference sequence). DNA for the CDR3: TGTGCCTGGAGTAGCGGGAGCACAGATACGCAGTATTTT. This codes for CAWSSGSTDTQYF. Complete variable domain (other parts from reference TRBV30 and TRBJ2-3): SQTIHQWPATLVQPVGSPLSLECTVEGTSNPNLYWYRQAAGRGLQLLFYSVGIGQISSEVPQNLSASRPQDRQFILSSKKLLLSDSGFYLCAWSSGSTDTQYFGPGTRLTVL.

The chain employs TRBV7-6 and TRBJ2-5, with 10 bases that match TRBD1. The CDR3 runs 17 residues. The trim removed 4 bases at V and 0 bases at J, leaving 8 bases unmatched. Germline-derived CDR1 and CDR2 are SGHVS and FNYEAQ. The CDR3 DNA sequence: TGTGCCAGCAGCTCGGACAGGGGGATAGACCACCAAGAGACCCAGTACTTC. It translates to CASSSDRGIDHQETQYF.

The CDR3 nucleotides read TGTGCCAGTAGTATCGGGACAGGGGGACAGGAGCAGTTCTTC. As protein: CASSIGTGGQEQFF. The chain joins TRBV19 to TRBJ2-1, with 11 bases identical to TRBD1. J was trimmed by 10 bases and V by 3 bases; bases with no gene match: 5. The CDR3 has 14 residues. The germline gives CDR1 LNHDA, CDR2 SQIVND (reference sequence).

This chain uses TRBV12-3 or TRBV12-4 with TRBJ1-5; D ambiguous. V was shortened by 7 bases and J by 4 bases, with 8 bases between the two germline ends. This CDR3 has 12 residues. The DNA of the CDR3 is TGTGCCAGCATGAGAGGGAATCAGCCCCAGCATTTT. This translates into CASMRGNQPQHF.

V and J are TRBV5-6 and TRBJ1-5; unclear D gene. The V end was cut by 1 base, the J end by 6 bases, with 14 bases between. Germline CDR1 SGHDT, CDR2 YYEEEE. This CDR3 is built from 15 residues. This chain's CDR3 is CASSLNGEVIQPQHF. As DNA, the CDR3 is TGTGCCAGCAGCTTGAACGGTGAAGTGATTCAGCCCCAGCATTTT.

The chain uses TRBV11-2 and TRBJ1-1; D possibly corresponds to TRBD1 (6 bases). Germline loops: CDR1 SGHAT, CDR2 FQNNGV. The CDR3 loop spans 15 amino acids. V was shortened by 6 bases and J by 4 bases, with 18 bases between the two germline ends. CDR3 in amino acids: CASSHLMGAATEAFF. For the CDR3, the DNA is TGTGCCAGCAGTCACCTTATGGGGGCGGCCACTGAAGCTTTCTTT.

This clone has just one count. The chain employs TRBV19 and TRBJ1-3, with D unclear. The CDR3 has 17 residues. Germline lookup yields CDR1 LNHDA and CDR2 SQIVND (reference sequence). V was pared by 1 base and J by 2 bases, with 15 bases between. The CDR3 DNA follows: TGTGCCAGTAGTATAGCGAGTCGCACGATAACTGGAAACACCATATATTTT. This gives the protein CASSIASRTITGNTIYF.